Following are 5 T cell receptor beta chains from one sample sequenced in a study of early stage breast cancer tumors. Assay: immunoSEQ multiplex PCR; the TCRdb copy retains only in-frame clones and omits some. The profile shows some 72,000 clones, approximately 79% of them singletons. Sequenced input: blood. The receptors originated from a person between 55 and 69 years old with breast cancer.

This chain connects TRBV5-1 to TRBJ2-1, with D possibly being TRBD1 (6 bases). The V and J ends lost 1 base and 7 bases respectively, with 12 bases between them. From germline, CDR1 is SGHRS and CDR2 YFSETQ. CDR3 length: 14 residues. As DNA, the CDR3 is TGCGCCAGCAGCTTGAGAGTGGGGGCGAATGAGCAGTTCTTC. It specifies CASSLRVGANEQFF.

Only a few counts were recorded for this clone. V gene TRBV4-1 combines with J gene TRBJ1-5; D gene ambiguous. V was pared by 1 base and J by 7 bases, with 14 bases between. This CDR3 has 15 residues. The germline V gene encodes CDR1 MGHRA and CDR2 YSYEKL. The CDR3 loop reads CASSQVWGTSQPQHF. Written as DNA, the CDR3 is TGCGCCAGCAGCCAAGTGTGGGGAACTTCGCAGCCCCAGCATTTT.

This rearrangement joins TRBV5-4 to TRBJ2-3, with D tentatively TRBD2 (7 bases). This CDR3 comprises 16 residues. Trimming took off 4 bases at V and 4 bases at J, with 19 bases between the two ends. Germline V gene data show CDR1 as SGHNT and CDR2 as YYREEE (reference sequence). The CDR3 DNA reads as TGTGCCAGCAGCCCGAGGGGGGGCAGCTGGGCAGATACGCAGTATTTT. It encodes CASSPRGGSWADTQYF.

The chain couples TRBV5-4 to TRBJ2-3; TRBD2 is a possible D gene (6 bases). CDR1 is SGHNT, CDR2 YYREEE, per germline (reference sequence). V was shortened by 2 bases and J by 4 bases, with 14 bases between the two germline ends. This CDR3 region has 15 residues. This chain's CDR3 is CASSFPRGSADTQYF. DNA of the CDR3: TGTGCCAGCAGCTTCCCCCGGGGGTCGGCAGATACGCAGTATTTT.

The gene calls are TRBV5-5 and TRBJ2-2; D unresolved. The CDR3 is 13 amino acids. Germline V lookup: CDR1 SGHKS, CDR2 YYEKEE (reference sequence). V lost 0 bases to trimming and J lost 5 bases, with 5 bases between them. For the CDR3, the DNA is TGTGCCAGCAGCTTGGTTCTAACCGGGGAGCTGTTTTTT. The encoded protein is CASSLVLTGELFF. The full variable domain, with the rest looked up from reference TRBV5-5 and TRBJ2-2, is DAGVTQSPTHLIKTRGQQVTLRCSPISGHKSVSWYQQVLGQGPQFIFQYYEKEERGRGNFPDRFSARQFPNYSSELNVNALLLGDSALYLCASSLVLTGELFFGEGSRLTVL.